This T cell receptor (beta chain) stems from a study of identical twins (dated by TCRdb to the mid-2010s). Regarding the research as a whole: TCR alpha and beta repertoires from monozygotic twins, unrelated adults of various ages and cord blood were deep-sequenced to test whether fetal clonotypes persist. To rule out contamination, the twin experiments were replicated at different times with different library preparation protocols. The investigation overall reported the following: In monozygotic twins, recombination models systematically underestimated out-of-frame TCR alpha sharing, but the models matched the sharing seen between unrelated individuals. Fewer insertions were carried by abundant cord blood beta clonotypes; a weaker similar trend was observed in young adult naive repertoires, while no such trend was observed in memory repertoires. Zero-insertion analyses could be partly confounded by invariant T cells such as MAIT and iNKT, although diverse VJ usage argued against such confounding for most clonotypes. Conclusions relied on cross-sectional statistical analysis, since the same donors could not be followed over many years. Out-of-frame TCR alpha sequences shared between twins showed an excess of low generation-probability sequences compared with coincidental sharing between unrelated individuals. A weaker excess of twin sharing was found in beta out-of-frame sequences because the signal-to-noise ratio was lowered by fewer shared sequences.

Library creation used 5' RACE. Instrument on record: Illumina HiSeq 2000. A universal primer binding site was added through template switching, and the final cDNA carried a unique molecular identifier so that TCR cDNA molecules could be counted accurately. Specific primers in the conserved constant-segment region were used to synthesize first-strand cDNA for the TCR alpha and beta chains. To control for contamination, every cDNA library was double barcoded, receiving both a SMART-Mk sample barcode and Illumina barcodes. TruSeq adapter sequences, together with Illumina sample barcodes, were added in two successive PCR steps. The Illumina HiSeq platform was used with custom primers to sequence TCR alpha and beta cDNA libraries. Per the authors' processing: Raw reads were processed with MiGEC to extract unique molecular identifiers, and MiXCR was used to determine CDR3 positions. For each individual, recombination models were inferred using an EM algorithm with the repgenHMM and IGoR tools. Shared clonotypes were analyzed with the tcR package in R, and sharing was normalized by the product of cloneset sizes. Out-of-frame nonproductive sequences were analyzed to study raw recombination free of thymic and clonal selection effects. Using fastp trimming at Q25 and MiXCR clonotype assembly, TCRdb reanalyzed the public sequencing data and kept in-frame beta chains. Duplicate CDR3 protein sequences are folded into a single record with the most common DNA and genes. Clone size and V and J calls follow TCRdb, not the original study. For this sample there are more than 200,000 distinct CDR3 sequences; approximately 9% appear just once. Of the sample, just over 5% is held by the ten largest clones.

All donors were healthy Caucasians. Using Miltenyi CD45RO+ enrichment and human naive T-cell isolation kits, memory (CD45RO+) and naive T cells were isolated from PBMC. Taken from the germline V gene, the CDR1 and CDR2 loops are SGHRS and YFSETQ. Trimming removed 2 bases from V and 7 bases from J, leaving 12 bases between the germline ends. The CDR3 spans 13 residues, from the cysteine through the phenylalanine. Only CDR3 DNA remains: 39 bases, in frame from the first base. This clonotype was counted at least ten times. The specificity of this receptor is unknown. No base-level quality is on record; no much larger clone is a single base apart.

The sequence came from a woman between 18 and 29 years old in good health. The rearranged chain carries TRBV5-1 and TRBJ1-2, with a tentative D gene TRBD1 over 6 matching bases. The sample was memory (CD45RO+) T cells sorted from blood. Reading the label with the study, this specimen's cell subset or site is: CD45RO+ enriched T cells. The DNA is as follows: TGCGCCAGCAGCTTCAGTCAGGGGAGTGGCTACACCTTC. Its protein is CASSFSQGSGYTF.